This T cell receptor (beta chain) stems from a study of blood T cell repertoires in COVID-19. Only in-frame clones appear in the TCRdb table, and some are missing; sequencing was by immunoSEQ multiplex PCR. The sample has some 270,000 clones; 85% to 90% are singletons. CDR3 length: 15 amino acids. CDR1 and CDR2 from the germline V gene are SGHAT and FQNNGV. V trimming: 5 bases; J trimming: 2 bases; junction bases outside the gene matches: 6. The clonotype comes from a woman in her sixties who had recovered from COVID-19. V gene TRBV11-2 combines with J gene TRBJ2-7, with 10 bases lining up with TRBD2. Specimen: PBMCs or T cells enriched from blood (not recorded which). The CDR3 nucleotides read TGTGCCAGCAGCCGTGGACTAGCGGAGACCTACGAGCAGTACTTC. Protein: CASSRGLAETYEQYF. Filled out from reference TRBV11-2 and TRBJ2-7, the complete variable domain reads EAGVAQSPRYKIIEKRQSVAFWCNPISGHATLYWYQQILGQGPKLLIQFQNNGVVDDSQLPKDRFSAERLKGVDSTLKIQPAKLEDSAVYLCASSRGLAETYEQYFGPGTRLTVT.